The sequence of this T cell receptor (beta chain) was determined in a study of cytomegalovirus exposure and HLA in healthy donors. Overall study context: Findings of an earlier analysis included some 110 million unique TCR beta sequences from roughly 200 million T cells.

A note on this clone: Its antigen is still unknown.

Overall study results and limits: Association of a missense DCLRE1C variant with TCR beta V- and J-gene trimming was reported in a later analysis.

Healthy bone marrow donors formed the donor group. V was clipped by 5 bases and J by 2 bases, with 13 bases between them. CDR1 and CDR2 (germline): SEHNR, FQNEAQ (reference sequence). The CDR3 sequence is 14 residues long. Vbeta (60) and Jbeta (13) primers were used in the PCR. Measured with immunoSEQ multiplex PCR; TCRdb has only the in-frame clones, and not every one. This sample contains 150,000 to 200,000 clones. The receptor's source is a woman aged 60-75 years in good health and CMV-seronegative. Sequenced: PBMCs. The gene calls are TRBV7-9 and TRBJ2-7; the D gene is possibly TRBD2 (5 bases). This CDR3 is CASSARGGTYEQYF. CDR3 DNA sequence: TGTGCCAGCAGCGCCCGAGGAGGTACCTACGAGCAGTACTTC.